Each of the 27 T cell receptor beta chains below was sequenced from the same sample in a study of cytomegalovirus exposure and HLA in healthy donors. 60 Vbeta and 13 Jbeta primers were used in PCR. Profiled with immunoSEQ multiplex PCR; TCRdb holds only in-frame clones, not every one. The repertoire consists of approximately 150,000 clones, with around 10% occurring once and the leading ten covering around 1.9%. Sequencing was performed on PBMCs. These receptors were taken from a male donor in good health and CMV-seronegative.

This chain uses TRBV29-1 with TRBJ2-3; TRBD2 matches at 10 bases. The CDR3 is made up of 17 amino acids. Looked up from germline, CDR1 is SQVTM and CDR2 is ANQGSEA. J was trimmed by 0 bases and V by 5 bases; bases with no gene match: 11. This chain's CDR3 is CSVPTSGQFLSTDTQYF. In nucleotides, the CDR3 is TGCAGCGTTCCGACTAGCGGGCAATTCCTGAGCACAGATACGCAGTATTTT.

This clone has just a few counts. The chain carries TRBV9 and TRBJ2-3; 7 nucleotides match TRBD1. Germline values: CDR1 SGDLS, CDR2 YYNGEE. CDR3 length: 13 residues. V trimming: 0 bases; J trimming: 10 bases; junction bases outside the gene matches: 5. CDR3 nucleotides: TGTGCCAGCAGCGTAGTAGGGGGCAGGGCGCAGTATTTT. Translated: CASSVVGGRAQYF.

This clone appeared a few times. The V and J genes are TRBV11-2 and TRBJ2-1; 8 bases fit TRBD2. The trim removed 4 bases at V and 3 bases at J, leaving 5 bases unmatched. CDR3 length: 15 residues. Germline CDR1 is SGHAT and CDR2 is FQNNGV. The CDR3 nucleotides read TGTGCCAGCAGCTCGTTAAGCGGGAGCTACAATGAGCAGTTCTTC. The encoded protein is CASSSLSGSYNEQFF.

This clone has more than one count but fewer than ten. The chain links TRBV18 to TRBJ1-3, with 7 positions matching TRBD1. The V gene end was trimmed by 6 bases and the J gene end by 4 bases; junction bases not matched to a gene: 3. Germline CDR1 is KGHSH and CDR2 is LQKENI. The CDR3 consists of 13 residues. For the CDR3, the DNA is TGTGCCAGCTCCGAGGACAGGGGAAACACCATATATTTT. It yields the protein CASSEDRGNTIYF.

The chain joins TRBV7-2 to TRBJ2-3, with 7 positions matching TRBD1. The CDR3 totals 13 residues. V shed 10 bases and J 1 base; nucleotides not matched to a gene: 5. Per the germline V gene, CDR1 is SGHTA and CDR2 is FQGNSA. CDR3 bases: TGTGCCACCCACAGGGGCGGCACAGATACGCAGTATTTT. It specifies CATHRGGTDTQYF.

The CDR3, as DNA: TGTGCCAGCAGCGTAGTTAGCGGGAGGGGAAATACGCAGTATTTT. This gives the protein CASSVVSGRGNTQYF. The chain combines TRBV9 with TRBJ2-3, with 11 bases matching TRBD2. In germline, CDR1 is SGDLS, CDR2 YYNGEE. The CDR3 is made up of 15 amino acids. The J segment lost 7 bases and the V segment lost 0 bases, leaving 4 bases of the junction unmatched. The full variable domain, its missing parts supplied by reference TRBV9 and TRBJ2-3, is DSGVTQTPKHLITATGQRVTLRCSPRSGDLSVYWYQQSLDQGLQFLIQYYNGEERAKGNILERFSAQQFPDLHSELNLSSLELGDSALYFCASSVVSGRGNTQYFGPGTRLTVL.

This clone was seen only a few times. The CDR3 sequence: CASSRTGAWRDEQFF. The DNA of the CDR3 is TGTGCCAGCAGCCGTACCGGGGCCTGGAGGGATGAGCAGTTCTTC. The chain links TRBV7-2 to TRBJ2-1; D may be TRBD2 (6 bases). V was clipped by 5 bases and J by 8 bases, with 19 bases between them. Germline V CDR1 and CDR2: SGHTA, FQGNSA. This CDR3 has 15 amino acids.

This clone turned up a few times. This sequence joins TRBV5-4 and TRBJ1-6; weak D call: TRBD1 (6 bases). This CDR3 has 13 residues. From germline, CDR1 is SGHNT and CDR2 YYREEE (reference sequence). V lost 5 bases and J 8 bases, leaving 11 bases between the germline ends. The CDR3 region has the DNA TGTGCCAGCAGTGTTGACAGGTATTCACCCCTCCACTTT. Protein product: CASSVDRYSPLHF. Full variable domain (outside the CDR3, taken from reference TRBV5-4 and TRBJ1-6): ETGVTQSPTHLIKTRGQQVTLRCSSQSGHNTVSWYQQALGQGPQFIFQYYREEENGRGNFPPRFSGLQFPNYSSELNVNALELDDSALYLCASSVDRYSPLHFGNGTRLTVT.

This chain connects TRBV18 to TRBJ1-4; D is unclear. CDR1 KGHSH and CDR2 LQKENI come from the germline V gene. With 0 bases removed from V and 6 bases from J, the gap between germline ends came to 11 bases. CDR3 length: 15 amino acids. The CDR3 loop reads CASSPPDNPHEKLFF. CDR3 nucleotide sequence: TGTGCCAGCTCACCACCCGACAATCCGCATGAAAAACTGTTTTTT. The full variable domain, with the rest looked up from reference TRBV18 and TRBJ1-4, is NAGVMQNPRHLVRRRGQEARLRCSPMKGHSHVYWYRQLPEEGLKFMVYLQKENIIDESGMPKERFSAEFPKEGPSILRIQQVVRGDSAAYFCASSPPDNPHEKLFFGSGTQLSVL.

This clone was picked up a small number of times. The J gene is TRBJ2-6, the V gene TRBV7-3; TRBD1 matches 10 bases. The J segment lost 0 bases and the V segment lost 1 base, leaving 9 bases of the junction unmatched. The length of the CDR3 is 20 residues. Germline CDR1 SGHTA, CDR2 FQGTGA. The chain's CDR3 is CASSLRRVGTGVSGANVLTF. The DNA of the CDR3 is TGTGCCAGCAGCTTAAGGCGGGTAGGGACAGGGGTCTCTGGGGCCAACGTCCTGACTTTC.

This chain connects TRBV11-3 to TRBJ2-2, with D maybe TRBD2 (6 bases). Germline V gene lookup returns CDR1 SGHNT and CDR2 YENEEA. V was trimmed by 4 bases and J by 8 bases, leaving 17 bases between them. The CDR3 has 15 amino acids. CDR3 coding DNA: TGTGCCAGCAGCTCAGGTGCGGGGATAGCAGGGGAGCTGTTTTTT. It yields the protein CASSSGAGIAGELFF.

This clone has just a few counts. This specimen includes other DNA sequences encoding the same CDR3. The CDR3 sequence: CAISGGLQNTEAFF. CDR3 nucleotides: TGTGCCATCAGTGGTGGGCTCCAGAACACTGAAGCTTTCTTT. The chain joins TRBV10-3 to TRBJ1-1; D remains unclear. This CDR3 contains 14 residues. Trimming removed 4 bases from V and 1 base from J, with 10 bases in between. Per the germline V gene, CDR1 is ENHRY and CDR2 is SYGVKD.

The rearrangement links TRBV6-4 to TRBJ2-7; 12 bases are a match to TRBD1. This CDR3 is 15 amino acids long. Germline V gene lookup returns CDR1 MRHNA and CDR2 SNTAGT. V lost 0 bases, J lost 6 bases, and 3 bases stayed unmatched. The CDR3 protein is CASSDSPGQGAEQYF. The CDR3 coding sequence is TGTGCCAGCAGTGACTCGCCGGGACAGGGGGCCGAGCAGTACTTC.

The V gene is TRBV11-2, the J gene TRBJ2-7; no reliable D call. The CDR3 is 15 amino acids. The germline V and J ends were trimmed by 3 bases and 0 bases, with 12 bases remaining between them. CDR1 is SGHAT, CDR2 FQNNGV, per germline. This chain's CDR3 is CASSFYTKSSYEQYF. The DNA for the CDR3 is TGTGCCAGCAGCTTTTACACTAAGAGCTCCTACGAGCAGTACTTC.

This clone was counted a few times. This CDR3 reads CASNPDWEPNQPQHF. CDR3 nucleotide sequence: TGTGCCAGCAACCCCGATTGGGAGCCCAATCAGCCCCAGCATTTT. This sequence joins TRBV28 and TRBJ1-5; D unclear. The CDR3 has 15 amino acids. Trimming took 7 bases from V and 3 from J, leaving 16 bases between them. Germline assignment: CDR1 MDHEN and CDR2 SYDVKM.

This clone was seen only a few times. This chain uses TRBV7-9 with TRBJ2-5, with D possibly matching TRBD2 (6 bases). Germline V gene data show CDR1 as SEHNR and CDR2 as FQNEAQ (reference sequence). CDR3 length equals 13 residues. Trimming shortened V by 5 bases and J by 1 base, and 8 bases separated the two germline ends. CDR3 sequence reads: CASSRGLQETQYF. The CDR3 DNA reads as TGTGCCAGCAGCCGGGGACTCCAAGAGACCCAGTACTTC.

V and J are TRBV2 and TRBJ2-2; no clear D gene. Germline values: CDR1 SNHLY, CDR2 FYNNEI. Deletions cut 6 bases from V and 6 bases from J, with 11 bases between. The CDR3 loop spans 13 amino acids. The CDR3 DNA is TGTGCCAGCAGCACCCACGCGCCCGGGGAGCTGTTTTTT. Residues: CASSTHAPGELFF. Combining the CDR3 with reference TRBV2 and TRBJ2-2 gives the whole variable domain EPEVTQTPSHQVTQMGQEVILRCVPISNHLYFYWYRQILGQKVEFLVSFYNNEISEKSEIFDDQFSVERPDGSNFTLKIRSTKLEDSAMYFCASSTHAPGELFFGEGSRLTVL.

This clone was detected only a few times. This rearrangement joins TRBV29-1 to TRBJ1-1, with 7 bases aligning to TRBD1. The CDR3 runs 14 residues. The junction had 9 bases not matched to a gene; V was cut back by 8 bases and J by 0 bases. Germline V CDR1 and CDR2: SQVTM, ANQGSEA. CDR3 nucleotides: TGCAGCTACTCAACCAGGGGGATGAACACTGAAGCTTTCTTT. As protein: CSYSTRGMNTEAFF.

The chain recombines TRBV5-1 with TRBJ2-7; D is possibly TRBD2 (5 bases). Germline V lookup: CDR1 SGHRS, CDR2 YFSETQ. Trimming removed 0 bases from V and 7 bases from J, with 14 bases in between. CDR3 size: 14 residues. DNA of the CDR3: TGCGCCAGCAGCTTGGCCACCGAGAGAGGGGAGCAGTACTTC. Translating it yields CASSLATERGEQYF. The whole variable domain, filled in from reference TRBV5-1 and TRBJ2-7, reads KAGVTQTPRYLIKTRGQQVTLSCSPISGHRSVSWYQQTPGQGLQFLFEYFSETQRNKGNFPGRFSGRQFSNSRSEMNVSTLELGDSALYLCASSLATERGEQYFGPGTRLTVT.

The chain has TRBV19 and TRBJ2-7; D remains ambiguous. The CDR3 contains 14 residues. The V and J ends lost 7 bases and 1 base respectively, with 14 bases between them. Germline assignment: CDR1 LNHDA and CDR2 SQIVND (reference sequence). The CDR3 region is CASTYSSVSYEQYF. CDR3 coding DNA: TGTGCCAGTACCTATTCGAGCGTATCCTACGAGCAGTACTTC.

This clone was picked up a small number of times. The chain uses TRBV5-4 and TRBJ1-1; TRBD1 is a possible D gene (5 bases). V lost 3 bases and J 4 bases, leaving 13 bases between the germline ends. Germline values: CDR1 SGHNT, CDR2 YYREEE (reference sequence). The CDR3 has 14 amino acids. The CDR3 region is CASSSGPGGTEAFF. Here the CDR3 DNA reads TGTGCCAGCAGCTCGGGACCGGGGGGCACTGAAGCTTTCTTT.

The chain couples TRBV6-1 to TRBJ1-3; weak D call: TRBD1 (5 bases). The CDR3 runs 16 residues. Germline values: CDR1 MNHNS, CDR2 SASEGT. Trimming removed 4 bases from V and 0 bases from J, with 13 bases in between. Here the CDR3 reads CASSVGAISSGNTIYF. CDR3 in DNA: TGTGCCAGCAGTGTTGGGGCCATAAGCTCTGGAAACACCATATATTTT.

This clone was seen a handful of times. In nucleotides, the CDR3 is TGTGCCAGTAGTAGGGGGGGCGACCACGAGCAGTACTTC. This codes for CASSRGGDHEQYF. V is TRBV19 and J is TRBJ2-7, with D possibly TRBD2 on 7 matching bases. The CDR3 is made up of 13 amino acids. V was shortened by 4 bases and J by 5 bases, with 12 bases between the two germline ends. CDR1 LNHDA and CDR2 SQIVND come from the germline V gene (reference sequence). The full variable domain, completed using reference TRBV19 and TRBJ2-7, is DGGITQSPKYLFRKEGQNVTLSCEQNLNHDAMYWYRQDPGQGLRLIYYSQIVNDFQKGDIAEGYSVSREKKESFPLTVTSAQKNPTAFYLCASSRGGDHEQYFGPGTRLTVT.

Only a few counts were recorded for this clone. The V and J genes are TRBV2 and TRBJ1-1; 7 bases fit TRBD1. The CDR3 has 15 amino acids. The germline CDR1 and CDR2 sequences are SNHLY and FYNNEI. V was pared by 6 bases and J by 0 bases, with 7 bases of the junction left unmatched. The CDR3 loop is CASRKPGQLNTEAFF. CDR3 DNA sequence: TGTGCCAGCAGAAAACCGGGACAGCTGAACACTGAAGCTTTCTTT.

The sample holds a few counts of this clone. This chain links TRBV14 with TRBJ1-3, with a weak D call TRBD1 (6 bases). This CDR3 comprises 16 residues. Germline lookup yields CDR1 SGHDN and CDR2 FVKESK. The V gene lost 8 bases and the J gene lost 1 base, with 18 bases spanning the gap. Here the CDR3 DNA reads TGTGCCAGCTCTGGCCTAGGGGGAACGTCTGGAAACACCATATATTTT. Translating it yields CASSGLGGTSGNTIYF.

The chain is built from TRBV28 and TRBJ2-3, with 8 nucleotides matching TRBD2. Germline CDR1 and CDR2: MDHEN and SYDVKM. This CDR3 region has 16 residues. With V trimmed by 6 bases and J by 6 bases, 14 bases remained unmatched. The chain's CDR3 is CASRRGTRRGWDTQYF. Here the CDR3 DNA reads TGTGCCAGCAGACGGGGGACTAGGAGAGGTTGGGATACGCAGTATTTT.

The V gene is TRBV7-2, the J gene TRBJ2-1; weak D call: TRBD2 (5 bases). V lost 7 bases and J lost 2, with 12 bases in between. Germline V gives CDR1 SGHTA, CDR2 FQGNSA. The CDR3 spans 14 residues. For the CDR3, the DNA is TGTGCCAGCAACGAGGACTCGCCCTACAATGAGCAGTTCTTC. The encoded protein is CASNEDSPYNEQFF.